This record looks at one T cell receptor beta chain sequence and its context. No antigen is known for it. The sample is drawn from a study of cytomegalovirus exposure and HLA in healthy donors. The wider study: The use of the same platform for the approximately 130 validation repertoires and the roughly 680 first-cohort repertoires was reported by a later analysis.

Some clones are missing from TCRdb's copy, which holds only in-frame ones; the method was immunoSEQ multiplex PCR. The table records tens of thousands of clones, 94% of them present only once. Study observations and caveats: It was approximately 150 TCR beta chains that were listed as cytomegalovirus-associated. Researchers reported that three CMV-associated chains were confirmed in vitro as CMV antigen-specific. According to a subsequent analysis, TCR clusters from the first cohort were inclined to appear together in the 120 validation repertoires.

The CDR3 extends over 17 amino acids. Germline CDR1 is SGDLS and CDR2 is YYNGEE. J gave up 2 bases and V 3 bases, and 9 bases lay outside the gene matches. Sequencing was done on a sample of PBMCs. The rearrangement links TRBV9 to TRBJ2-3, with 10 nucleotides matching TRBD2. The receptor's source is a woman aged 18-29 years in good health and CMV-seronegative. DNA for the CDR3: TGTGCCAGCAGCGCTGGTACTAGCGGGGCTTTCACAGATACGCAGTATTTT. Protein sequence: CASSAGTSGAFTDTQYF.